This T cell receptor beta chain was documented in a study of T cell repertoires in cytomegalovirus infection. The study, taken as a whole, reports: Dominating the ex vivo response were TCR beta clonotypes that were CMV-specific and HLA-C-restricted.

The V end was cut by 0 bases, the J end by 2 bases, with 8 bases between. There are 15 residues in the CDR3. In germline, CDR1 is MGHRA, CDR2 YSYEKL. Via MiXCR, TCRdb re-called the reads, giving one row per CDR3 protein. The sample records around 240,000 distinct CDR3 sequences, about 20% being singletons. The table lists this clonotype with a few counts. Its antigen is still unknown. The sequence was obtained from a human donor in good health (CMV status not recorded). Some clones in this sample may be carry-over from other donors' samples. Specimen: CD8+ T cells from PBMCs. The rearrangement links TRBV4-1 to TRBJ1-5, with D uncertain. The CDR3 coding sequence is TGCGCCAGCAGCCAAGATAGGAGGGGCAATCAGCCCCAGCATTTT. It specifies CASSQDRRGNQPQHF.